A selection of T cell receptor beta chains follows, all from one sample in a study of immune cell composition in non-small cell lung cancer. Using immunoSEQ multiplex PCR, the repertoire was profiled, and TCRdb retains in-frame clones only, with some absent. The sample records about 3,200 clones, about three quarters being singletons. Sequences were obtained from lung tumor tissue. The receptors stem from a human donor with non-small cell lung cancer. CDR3s include the opening cysteine and the closing phenylalanine or tryptophan. Each record gives: J gene, clone size, D gene, V gene, CDR3 protein, CDR3 DNA. D genes are given only for firm matches. Size is stated for part of the rows, as once, few or many counts, or as a class when the clone is expanded.

j_gene: TRBJ1-5; abundance: -; d_gene: -; v_gene: TRBV7-2; CDR3aa: CASSSGLIGNQPQHF; CDR3nt: TGTGCCAGCAGCTCAGGACTTATTGGCAATCAGCCCCAGCATTTT
j_gene: TRBJ1-2; abundance: once; d_gene: -; v_gene: TRBV28; CDR3aa: CASSTNLNYGYTF; CDR3nt: TGTGCCAGCAGTACAAACCTGAACTATGGCTACACCTTC
j_gene: TRBJ2-7; abundance: few; d_gene: TRBD1; v_gene: TRBV27; CDR3aa: CASRFGTGGQEYF; CDR3nt: TGTGCCAGCAGATTCGGGACAGGGGGCCAGGAGTACTTC
j_gene: TRBJ2-7; abundance: -; d_gene: -; v_gene: TRBV7-9; CDR3aa: CASSRPGVGEQYF; CDR3nt: TGTGCCAGCAGCCGTCCGGGGGTTGGAGAGCAGTACTTC
j_gene: TRBJ1-2; abundance: -; d_gene: -; v_gene: TRBV27; CDR3aa: CASSLSRDILHF; CDR3nt: TGTGCCAGCAGTTTATCACGGGACATACTACACTTC
j_gene: TRBJ1-2; abundance: few; d_gene: TRBD1; v_gene: TRBV7-9; CDR3aa: CASSRGQGNGYTF; CDR3nt: TGTGCCAGCAGCCGAGGACAGGGGAACGGCTACACCTTC
j_gene: TRBJ1-1; abundance: -; d_gene: -; v_gene: TRBV2; CDR3aa: CASSVHREQAFF; CDR3nt: TGTGCCAGCAGCGTCCACAGGGAACAAGCTTTCTTT
j_gene: TRBJ2-1; abundance: -; d_gene: -; v_gene: TRBV6-5; CDR3aa: CASSYSGSGQFF; CDR3nt: TGTGCCAGCAGTTACTCGGGGAGTGGGCAGTTCTTC
j_gene: TRBJ2-3; abundance: -; d_gene: -; v_gene: TRBV7-2; CDR3aa: CASSLVNRRGADTQYF; CDR3nt: TGTGCCAGCAGCTTAGTCAACAGGCGCGGCGCAGATACGCAGTATTTT
j_gene: TRBJ1-3; abundance: -; d_gene: -; v_gene: TRBV9; CDR3aa: CASTNELGNTIYF; CDR3nt: TGTGCCAGCACCAACGAGCTTGGAAACACCATATATTTT
j_gene: TRBJ2-5; abundance: once; d_gene: TRBD2; v_gene: TRBV29-1; CDR3aa: CSVLGVAGVGTQYF; CDR3nt: TGCAGCGTTCTGGGGGTAGCGGGGGTTGGGACCCAGTACTTC
j_gene: TRBJ2-3; abundance: -; d_gene: -; v_gene: TRBV14; CDR3aa: CASSPSSGDTQYF; CDR3nt: TGTGCCAGCAGCCCGTCATCCGGGGATACGCAGTATTTT
j_gene: TRBJ2-1; abundance: few; d_gene: TRBD1; v_gene: TRBV11-3; CDR3aa: CASSFRQGNYNEQFF; CDR3nt: TGTGCCAGCAGCTTCCGACAGGGGAACTACAATGAGCAGTTCTTC
j_gene: TRBJ1-2; abundance: -; d_gene: -; v_gene: TRBV7-9; CDR3aa: CATSGGNYGYTF; CDR3nt: TGTGCCACCTCGGGGGGGAACTATGGCTACACCTTC
j_gene: TRBJ2-5; abundance: -; d_gene: TRBD1; v_gene: TRBV5-5; CDR3aa: CASSLGGTGMRTQYF; CDR3nt: TGTGCCAGCAGCTTGGGTGGGACAGGGATGAGGACCCAGTACTTC
j_gene: TRBJ2-7; abundance: large; d_gene: TRBD1; v_gene: TRBV19; CDR3aa: CASSPLGQGATYEQYF; CDR3nt: TGTGCCAGTAGTCCCCTCGGCCAGGGGGCGACCTACGAGCAGTACTTC
j_gene: TRBJ2-1; abundance: -; d_gene: -; v_gene: TRBV7-2; CDR3aa: CASSLLSGRKFF; CDR3nt: TGTGCCAGCAGCTTATTATCTGGGCGTAAGTTCTTC
j_gene: TRBJ2-7; abundance: -; d_gene: TRBD1; v_gene: TRBV4-2; CDR3aa: CASSQARDRFSYEQYF; CDR3nt: TGTGCCAGCAGCCAAGCCCGGGACAGGTTCTCCTACGAGCAGTACTTC
j_gene: TRBJ2-5; abundance: -; d_gene: TRBD1; v_gene: TRBV5-4; CDR3aa: CASSLPTGSETQYF; CDR3nt: TGTGCCAGCAGCTTACCGACAGGGTCAGAGACCCAGTACTTC
j_gene: TRBJ2-2; abundance: -; d_gene: TRBD2; v_gene: TRBV10-3; CDR3aa: CAISELSGGTRENTGELFF; CDR3nt: TGTGCCATCAGTGAGCTTAGCGGGGGAACGCGGGAGAACACCGGGGAGCTGTTTTTT
j_gene: TRBJ1-1; abundance: -; d_gene: TRBD1; v_gene: TRBV6-6; CDR3aa: CASSRWTGEMNTEAFF; CDR3nt: TGTGCCAGCAGTCGTTGGACAGGGGAAATGAACACTGAAGCTTTCTTT
j_gene: TRBJ1-6; abundance: -; d_gene: -; v_gene: TRBV19; CDR3aa: CASSSLPVRGSPLHF; CDR3nt: TGTGCCAGTAGTTCCTTGCCGGTCAGGGGATCACCCCTCCACTTT